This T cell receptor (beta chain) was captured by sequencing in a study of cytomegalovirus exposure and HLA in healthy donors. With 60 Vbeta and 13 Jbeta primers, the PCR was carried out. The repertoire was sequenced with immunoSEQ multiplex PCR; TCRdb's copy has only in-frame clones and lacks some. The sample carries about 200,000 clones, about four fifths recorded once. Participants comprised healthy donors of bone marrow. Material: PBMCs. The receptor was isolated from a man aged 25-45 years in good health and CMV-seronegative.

The CDR3 DNA follows: TGTGCCAGCAGGGAACCGGGACAGGGGGGAGCCTACGAGCAGTACTTC. This translates into CASREPGQGGAYEQYF. The chain has TRBV2 and TRBJ2-7; 11 bases line up with TRBD1. In germline, CDR1 is SNHLY, CDR2 FYNNEI. V gave up 6 bases and J gave up 2 bases; unmatched junction bases: 9. The CDR3 is 16 amino acids.